A single sample gave rise to the 27 T cell receptor beta chains below, sequenced in a study of T cell clonality in common variable immunodeficiency. Generated by immunoSEQ multiplex PCR, the TCRdb table keeps only in-frame clones and is missing some. The sample contains around 39,000 clones, none of them singletons. Sample: peripheral blood mononuclear cells. The source of these receptors is a person aged 18 to 69 in good health.

The sample holds many counts of this clone. The sequenced fragment ends 3 residues before the CDR3 boundary, so the rest is inferred from the germline J gene. V is TRBV6-2 or TRBV6-3 and J is TRBJ2-1, with 7 bases matching TRBD2. The V and J ends lost 5 bases and 0 bases, in that order; junction bases with no gene match: 7. Germline CDR1 MNHEY, CDR2 SVGEGT. The CDR3 is made up of 16 amino acids. The CDR3 bases that were read are TGTGCCAGCAGTCGACTAGCAGTTAGCTCCTACAATGAG. Protein: CASSRLAVSSYNE. In full, the CDR3 reads CASSRLAVSSYNEQFF.

This clone was recorded many times. The CDR3 is cut off 3 residues early in the read; its end comes from the germline J gene. This chain uses TRBV7-8 with TRBJ2-4; no firm D call. V was shortened by 5 bases and J by 1 base, with 15 bases between the two germline ends. Germline V gives CDR1 SGHVS, CDR2 FQNEAQ. The CDR3 covers 16 residues. CDR3 DNA (partial): TGTGCCAGCAGCCCCCTATATGACGGGGCCAAAAACATT. This gives the protein CASSPLYDGAKNI. Given in full, the CDR3 is CASSPLYDGAKNIQYF.

This clone was picked up many times. The CDR3 is cut off 3 residues early in the read; its end comes from the germline J gene. The rearrangement joins TRBV10-1 to TRBJ1-4, with D possibly matching TRBD1 (6 bases). The CDR3 runs to 12 residues. From germline, CDR1 is WNHNN and CDR2 SYGVQD (reference sequence). Incomplete CDR3 DNA: TGCGCCAGCAATACAGGGCTGGGGAAA. It yields the protein CASNTGLGK. The full CDR3 is CASNTGLGKLFF.

This clone was counted ten times or more. The read halts 3 residues ahead of the CDR3 end, with the missing end drawn from the germline J gene. The chain joins TRBV11-2 to TRBJ2-7, with D hard to call. V lost 6 bases and J 1 base, leaving 13 bases between the germline ends. From germline, CDR1 is SGHAT and CDR2 FQNNGV. The CDR3 is made up of 14 amino acids. The part of the CDR3 DNA that was read is TGTGCCAGCAGTGTGGAGCAGGCTTCCTACGAG. Amino acids: CASSVEQASYE. The entire CDR3 sequence reads CASSVEQASYEQYF. Full variable domain (rest looked up from reference TRBV11-2 and TRBJ2-7): EAGVAQSPRYKIIEKRQSVAFWCNPISGHATLYWYQQILGQGPKLLIQFQNNGVVDDSQLPKDRFSAERLKGVDSTLKIQPAKLEDSAVYLCASSVEQASYEQYFGPGTRLTVT.

This clone was detected many times. The read terminates 3 residues before the CDR3 end, so the remaining end is supplied by the germline J gene. The chain is built from TRBV20-1 and TRBJ2-7, with no clear D. This CDR3 is 15 amino acids long. V was clipped by 1 base and J by 1 base, with 14 bases between them. Germline CDR1 reads DFQATT; CDR2 reads SNEGSKA (reference sequence). The CDR3 protein is CSARGVLQLSYEQYF. CDR3 DNA (partial): TGCAGTGCTAGAGGGGTTTTACAGTTGTCCTACGAG.

This clone is judged medium-sized. The read halts 3 residues ahead of the CDR3 end, with the missing end drawn from the germline J gene. Within the sample, other DNA sequences also encode this same CDR3. The chain links TRBV15 to TRBJ1-4, with D possibly being TRBD1 (6 bases). Per germline, CDR1 LNHNV and CDR2 YYDKDF (reference sequence). Trimming took off 0 bases at V and 2 bases at J, with 10 bases between the two ends. The CDR3 has 16 amino acids. The covered CDR3 bases are TGTGCCACCAGCAGAGACGCAGGGGCTACTAATGAAAAA. Translation: CATSRDAGATNEK. The entire CDR3 is CATSRDAGATNEKLFF. The full variable domain, completed using reference TRBV15 and TRBJ1-4, is DAMVIQNPRYQVTQFGKPVTLSCSQTLNHNVMYWYQQKSSQAPKLLFHYYDKDFNNEADTPDNFQSRRPNTSFCFLDIRSPGLGDTAMYLCATSRDAGATNEKLFFGSGTQLSVL.

The table lists this clone with many counts. The CDR3 extends 3 residues past the end of the read, so its final part is completed from the germline J gene. The J gene is TRBJ2-2, the V gene TRBV5-1; 7 bases align to TRBD1. CDR1 is SGHRS and CDR2 is YFSETQ in the germline V gene. V shed 4 bases and J 0 bases; nucleotides not matched to a gene: 6. The length of the CDR3 is 16 residues. The CDR3 spells CASSPGQQTNTGELFF. The sequenced part of the CDR3 DNA is TGCGCCAGCAGCCCGGGACAGCAAACGAACACCGGGGAG.

Many counts were recorded for this clone. The read terminates 3 residues ahead of where the CDR3 ends, so the germline J gene completes it. V usage is TRBV5-1 and J usage is TRBJ2-2, with D tentatively TRBD1 (6 bases). V lost 4 bases and J lost 2, with 12 bases in between. Germline-derived CDR1 and CDR2 are SGHRS and YFSETQ. This CDR3 is 15 amino acids long. CDR3 sequence reads: CASSPDRSNTGELFF. The CDR3 bases that were read are TGCGCCAGCAGCCCCGACAGGAGTAACACCGGGGAG.

This clone was recorded a few times. It may be a read error: a sequence one base away is much more abundant. From the germline J gene comes the end of the CDR3, since the read stops 3 residues before it. The V and J genes are TRBV20-1 and TRBJ2-7, with a possible D match to TRBD2 (7 bases). With 4 bases removed from V and 5 bases from J, the gap between germline ends came to 12 bases. CDR3 length: 12 residues. CDR1 DFQATT and CDR2 SNEGSKA come from the germline V gene (reference sequence). This CDR3 reads CSAMGGADEQYF. The part of the CDR3 DNA that was read is TGCAGTGCTATGGGGGGGGCTGACGAG.

There are many counts of this clone. Sequencing ends 3 residues short of the CDR3 end; the germline J gene provides the rest. The chain combines TRBV2 with TRBJ2-2; TRBD1 aligns across 11 bases. V dropped 5 bases and J dropped 6; count of bases not matched to a gene: 2. Per germline, CDR1 SNHLY and CDR2 FYNNEI. The CDR3 sequence is 14 residues long. The CDR3 loop is CASSWGQGAGELFF. CDR3 DNA, as far as it was read: TGTGCCAGCAGTTGGGGACAGGGGGCCGGGGAG.

In its sample, this clone was seen many times. The sequenced fragment ends 3 residues before the CDR3 boundary, so the rest is inferred from the germline J gene. The rearrangement joins TRBV19 to TRBJ2-1; TRBD2 matches at 8 bases. Germline-derived CDR1 and CDR2 are LNHDA and SQIVND (reference sequence). This CDR3 is built from 16 residues. After removal of 0 bases from V and 0 bases from J, the junction contained 1 base not matched to a gene. The sequenced CDR3 bases are TGTGCCAGTAGTATAGAGGGGACTAGCTCCTACAATGAG. It is translated as CASSIEGTSSYNE. The full CDR3 sequence reads CASSIEGTSSYNEQFF.

There are many counts of this clone. The read ends 3 residues early relative to the CDR3; the germline J gene fills the gap. The rearrangement joins TRBV4-2 to TRBJ1-4; maybe TRBD1 (6 bases). The germline gives CDR1 LGHNA, CDR2 YNFKEQ. V was shortened by 4 bases and J by 4 bases, with 13 bases between the two germline ends. CDR3 length equals 15 residues. The CDR3 DNA, read in part, is TGTGCCAGCAGCCGAACCTCGGACAGTAATGAAAAA. This codes for CASSRTSDSNEK. The full CDR3 is CASSRTSDSNEKLFF.

At least ten counts were recorded for this clone. This CDR3 reads CSATGKKYEQYF. Incomplete CDR3 DNA: TGCAGCGCCACAGGGAAGAAGTACGAG. This rearrangement joins TRBV20-1 to TRBJ2-7, with TRBD1 as a possible D gene (6 bases). The read ends 3 residues before the CDR3 terminus; that terminus is restored from the germline J gene. CDR3 length equals 12 residues. CDR1 and CDR2 from the germline V gene are DFQATT and SNEGSKA (reference sequence).

This clone was recorded many times. A junction end diverges from the germline sequence, so it may reflect a read error. The read comes to an end 3 residues before the CDR3 does, leaving the germline J gene to fill in the end. The chain carries TRBV5-1 and TRBJ1-2; D not resolved. This CDR3 comprises 12 residues. CDR1 and CDR2 from the germline V gene are SGHRS and YFSETQ. The CDR3 here is CASSLGNYGYTF. Partial CDR3 DNA: TGCGCCAGTAGCTTAGGGAACTATGGC.

This clone was counted at least ten times. Read coverage stops 3 residues before the CDR3 terminus; the germline J gene supplies the remainder. This chain links TRBV5-1 with TRBJ2-1; 12 bases align to TRBD2. The germline CDR1 and CDR2 sequences are SGHRS and YFSETQ. With V trimmed by 0 bases and J by 6 bases, 4 bases remained unmatched. CDR3 length: 16 amino acids. CDR3 loop: CASSLGLAGVANEQFF. CDR3 DNA (partial): TGCGCCAGCAGCTTGGGACTAGCGGGAGTAGCCAATGAG.

Concerning this clone: The CDR3 is cut off 3 residues early in the read; its end comes from the germline J gene. The chain combines TRBV27 with TRBJ2-7; D unclear. CDR1 MNHEY and CDR2 SMNVEV come from the germline V gene (reference sequence). CDR3 size: 11 residues. With 4 bases removed from V and 2 bases from J, the gap between germline ends came to 3 bases. The CDR3: CASSSTYEQYF. CDR3 bases read: TGTGCCAGCAGTTCCACCTACGAG.

The table lists this clone with many counts. The read halts 3 residues ahead of the CDR3 end, with the missing end drawn from the germline J gene. The rearrangement joins TRBV20-1 to TRBJ2-2; the D call may be TRBD1 or TRBD2 (5 bases each). Per germline, CDR1 DFQATT and CDR2 SNEGSKA (reference sequence). The germline V and J ends were trimmed by 4 bases and 5 bases, with 14 bases remaining between them. The CDR3 is 14 amino acids. CDR3 region: CSAKGDTGTGELFF. The part of the CDR3 DNA that was read is TGCAGTGCTAAGGGAGACACAGGAACCGGGGAG.

Many counts were recorded for this clone. The read terminates 3 residues ahead of where the CDR3 ends, so the germline J gene completes it. This chain joins TRBV6-1 and TRBJ1-5; 10 nucleotides align to TRBD1. Germline trimming cut 5 bases from V and 2 bases from J; bases unmatched to any gene: 6. The CDR3 runs 16 residues. From germline, CDR1 is MNHNS and CDR2 SASEGT. The CDR3 reads CASSQDRGRGNQPQHF. CDR3 DNA, as far as it was read: TGTGCCAGCAGTCAAGACAGGGGGCGAGGCAATCAGCCC.

Comments on this clone: The sequenced fragment ends 3 residues before the CDR3 boundary, so the rest is inferred from the germline J gene. The chain employs TRBV30 and TRBJ2-4; tentative D call: TRBD2 (6 bases). CDR1 and CDR2 (germline): GTSNPN, SVGIG (reference sequence). This CDR3 has 13 residues. The sequenced CDR3 bases are TGTGCCTGGACTCCACGGGGGTTGGGCTTT. It codes for CAWTPRGLGF. The whole CDR3 is CAWTPRGLGFQYF.

This clone was counted at least ten times. Coverage ceases 3 residues before the CDR3 finishes, and the germline J gene fills in the end. The chain joins TRBV2 to TRBJ2-7; tentative D call: TRBD1 (5 bases). The CDR3 totals 12 residues. With 6 bases removed from V and 2 bases from J, the gap between germline ends came to 8 bases. Germline V CDR1 and CDR2: SNHLY, FYNNEI. The covered CDR3 bases are TGTGCCAGCAGGACAGCCCCCTACGAG. It yields the protein CASRTAPYE. The whole CDR3 reads CASRTAPYEQYF.

Ten or more counts support this clone. The CDR3 end falls 3 residues outside the read, so it is completed with the germline J gene. V gene TRBV7-3 combines with J gene TRBJ2-3; possibly TRBD2 for D (5 bases). Trimming cost V 6 bases and J 6 bases, with 25 bases left between them. The CDR3 contains 17 residues. CDR1 SGHTA and CDR2 FQGTGA come from the germline V gene. This CDR3 is CASRISSGPYTTDTQYF. CDR3 DNA (partial): TGTGCCAGCAGGATATCAAGCGGTCCCTACACCACGGATACG.

This clone has just a few counts. The read is 3 residues too short to cover the CDR3 end, so that end is filled in from the germline J gene. The V and J genes are TRBV5-1 and TRBJ2-1; D is perhaps TRBD1 (6 bases). The CDR3 is 14 residues long. V lost 0 bases and J 5 bases, leaving 9 bases between the germline ends. Germline V CDR1 and CDR2: SGHRS, YFSETQ. CDR3 DNA, as far as it was read: TGCGCCAGCAGCTTGGCCCGGACAGACAATGAG. Translating it yields CASSLARTDNE. The full CDR3 reads CASSLARTDNEQFF.

Ten or more counts support this clone. The observed sequence ends 3 residues before the CDR3 terminus, with the missing tail filled in from the germline J gene. Other nucleotide sequences in the sample specify the same CDR3. J is TRBJ2-7 and V is TRBV4-1, with TRBD2 identical over 7 bases. CDR3 length equals 14 residues. The germline CDR1 and CDR2 sequences are MGHRA and YSYEKL. The junction had 2 bases not matched to a gene; V was cut back by 1 base and J by 2 bases. CDR3 residues: CASSQVSGAYEQYF. CDR3 DNA, as far as it was read: TGCGCCAGCAGCCAAGTGAGCGGGGCCTACGAG.

This clone was detected many times. The read ends 3 residues shy of where the CDR3 ends; the end is completed using the germline J gene. This chain uses TRBV27 with TRBJ1-4; tentatively, D is TRBD1 (6 bases). With 8 bases removed from V and 8 bases from J, the gap between germline ends came to 24 bases. The length of the CDR3 is 16 residues. The V gene's germline CDR1 is MNHEY and CDR2 SMNVEV (reference sequence). CDR3 amino acids: CASRSTGGLGREKLFF. CDR3 bases read: TGTGCCAGCCGAAGTACCGGGGGGCTAGGTCGGGAAAAA.

This clone appeared many times. The CDR3 is cut off 3 residues early in the read; its end comes from the germline J gene. The rearrangement uses TRBV4-1 and TRBJ2-4; TRBD2 might be the D (6 bases). The CDR3 is 13 amino acids. Per the germline V gene, CDR1 is MGHRA and CDR2 is YSYEKL. CDR3 DNA (partial): TGCGCCAGCAGCCAAGATAAGGGGACTTAT. It encodes CASSQDKGTY. The entire CDR3 reads CASSQDKGTYQYF.

There are a few counts of this clone. Read sequence stops 3 residues before the CDR3 end, and the germline J gene provides the missing end. The chain recombines TRBV18 with TRBJ1-6, with D perhaps TRBD1 (6 bases). The CDR3 is made up of 15 amino acids. CDR1 is KGHSH and CDR2 is LQKENI in the germline V gene. The V end lost 2 bases, the J end lost 5 bases, and 10 bases lay between the germline ends. The CDR3 sequence is CASSPGGPDNSPLHF. The sequenced CDR3 bases are TGTGCCAGCTCACCAGGGGGCCCAGATAATTCACCC.

At least ten counts were recorded for this clone. The CDR3 end falls 3 residues outside the read, so it is completed with the germline J gene. This chain links TRBV29-1 with TRBJ1-1; 9 bases are a match to TRBD1. The CDR3 has 13 amino acids. The ends lost 1 base at V and 6 bases at J; junction bases unmatched: 3. In germline, CDR1 is SQVTM, CDR2 ANQGSEA. CDR3 bases read: TGCAGCGTTGAAGTGGGACAGGGCGCTGAA. Encoded protein: CSVEVGQGAE. The complete CDR3 protein is CSVEVGQGAEAFF.